The 14 T cell receptor beta chains in this list originate from one sample, sequenced in a study of post-analysis software for immune sequencing data. Study observations and caveats: A few TRBV segments appeared more often in patients than in controls, and TRBV5-6, TRBV5-1 and TRBV20-1 were among these.

Sequencing libraries made from TCR beta cDNA carried unique molecular identifiers. One entry per CDR3 protein, called by TCRdb with MiXCR from the PCR reads. The sample yields 740,000 or so distinct CDR3 sequences, about 50% seen once. Their cognate antigens are unknown. The source material was blood. The source of these receptors is a girl aged 10 to 17 with multiple sclerosis.

The J gene is TRBJ2-3, the V gene TRBV2, with D uncertain. The V and J ends lost 8 bases and 2 bases respectively, with 14 bases between them. The CDR3 totals 14 residues. CDR1 is SNHLY, CDR2 FYNNEI, per germline. CDR3 sequence reads: CASGEVGATDTQYF. CDR3 nucleotide sequence: TGTGCCAGCGGCGAAGTCGGTGCCACAGATACGCAGTATTTT. The variable domain in full, with the rest retrieved from reference TRBV2 and TRBJ2-3, is EPEVTQTPSHQVTQMGQEVILRCVPISNHLYFYWYRQILGQKVEFLVSFYNNEISEKSEIFDDQFSVERPDGSNFTLKIRSTKLEDSAMYFCASGEVGATDTQYFGPGTRLTVL.

This clonotype was detected only a few times. This rearrangement joins TRBV7-3 to TRBJ2-4; a weak D match, TRBD2 (5 bases). Judging by the DNA end, TRBJ2-7 fits better; the J call may be wrong. Germline CDR1 SGHTA, CDR2 FQGTGA. The CDR3 has 13 residues. CDR3 bases: TGTGCCAGCAGCCCATATGGAGGATACGAGCAGTACTTC. It translates to CASSPYGGYEQYF.

This chain uses TRBV5-1 with TRBJ1-2, with 8 bases lining up with TRBD1. Germline V gene sequence: CDR1 SGHRS, CDR2 YFSETQ. The CDR3 has 14 amino acids. V shed 1 base and J 7 bases; nucleotides not matched to a gene: 6. CDR3 amino acids: CASSLRQGAGGYTF. CDR3 in DNA: TGCGCCAGCAGCTTGCGGCAGGGGGCGGGTGGCTACACCTTC.

This chain connects TRBV3-1 to TRBJ2-5; 8 positions agree with TRBD2. Germline values: CDR1 LGHDT, CDR2 YNNKEL (reference sequence). J gave up 6 bases and V 0 bases, and 9 bases lay outside the gene matches. The CDR3 contains 16 residues. The chain's CDR3 is CASSQDRGGQRKTQYF. The CDR3 bases are TGTGCCAGCAGCCAAGATCGGGGGGGTCAGCGGAAGACCCAGTACTTC.

This chain connects TRBV5-6 to TRBJ2-3, with D tentatively TRBD2 (6 bases). Germline V gives CDR1 SGHDT, CDR2 YYEEEE. The V end lost 6 bases, the J end lost 2 bases, and 13 bases lay between the germline ends. There are 14 residues in the CDR3. The CDR3 bases are TGTGCCAGCACCCGGGGGTCCTACACAGATACGCAGTATTTT. It encodes CASTRGSYTDTQYF.

The rearrangement links TRBV7-8 to TRBJ1-5; D is ambiguous. The V and J ends lost 2 bases and 3 bases respectively, with 11 bases between them. The germline gives CDR1 SGHVS, CDR2 FQNEAQ. This CDR3 spans 15 amino acids. The CDR3 protein is CASSLLMGFNQPQHF. Written as DNA, the CDR3 is TGTGCCAGCAGCTTACTCATGGGGTTCAATCAGCCCCAGCATTTT.

The sample holds one count of this clonotype. J is TRBJ2-3 and V is TRBV5-1, with 7 positions matching TRBD2. This CDR3 has 16 amino acids. Germline assignment: CDR1 SGHRS and CDR2 YFSETQ. The V gene end was trimmed by 0 bases and the J gene end by 3 bases; junction bases not matched to a gene: 7. CDR3 amino acids: CASSLALTGGTDTQYF. DNA of the CDR3: TGCGCCAGCAGCTTGGCCCTGACGGGAGGAACAGATACGCAGTATTTT.

V and J are TRBV12-3 or TRBV12-4 and TRBJ2-7; D possibly corresponds to TRBD1 (6 bases). The V gene lost 1 base and the J gene lost 6 bases, with 13 bases spanning the gap. This CDR3 is built from 14 residues. The CDR3 DNA follows: TGTGCCAGCAGTTTAGAGGGCAGGGGACGCGAGCAGTACTTC. It translates to CASSLEGRGREQYF.

This clonotype was observed a handful of times. The rearrangement uses TRBV20-1 and TRBJ2-3; 14 nucleotides align to TRBD2. Germline values: CDR1 DFQATT, CDR2 SNEGSKA (reference sequence). The CDR3 is 15 residues long. CDR3 amino acids: CGGLAGAGNTDTQYF. The CDR3, as DNA: TGCGGGGGACTAGCGGGGGCCGGAAACACAGATACGCAGTATTTT.

This chain uses TRBV3-1 with TRBJ2-5; TRBD2 is a possible D gene (6 bases). The CDR3 is 15 amino acids. V shed 0 bases and J shed 5 bases, with 13 bases lying between them. The germline V gene encodes CDR1 LGHDT and CDR2 YNNKEL (reference sequence). CDR3 sequence reads: CASSQDVRLAETQYF. The CDR3 DNA is TGTGCCAGCAGCCAAGACGTGAGGCTAGCGGAGACCCAGTACTTC.

This chain uses TRBV4-2 with TRBJ2-7, with D perhaps TRBD1 or TRBD2 (6 bases each). The J call is doubtful: the DNA matches TRBJ2-5 better. The CDR3 extends over 18 amino acids. Germline V gene sequence: CDR1 LGHNA, CDR2 YNFKEQ. Here the CDR3 DNA reads TGTGCCAGCAGCCAAGATCAGGGAGGTGCGGCAGGGGAAGAGACCCAGTACTTC. This codes for CASSQDQGGAAGEETQYF.

This chain joins TRBV20-1 and TRBJ2-1; D ambiguous. The germline V gene encodes CDR1 DFQATT and CDR2 SNEGSKA (reference sequence). The CDR3 sequence is 13 residues long. V shed 2 bases and J shed 5 bases, with 10 bases lying between them. The CDR3 DNA reads as TGCAGTGCTAGATCTGGGCCTAACAATGAGCAGTTCTTC. It codes for CSARSGPNNEQFF.

This clonotype was seen a handful of times. V is TRBV6-6 and J is TRBJ1-5; a possible D gene is TRBD1 (5 bases). V was cut by 7 bases and J by 0 bases, with 16 bases left in between. The CDR3 has 16 amino acids. Germline loops: CDR1 MNHNY, CDR2 SVGAGI (reference sequence). CDR3 sequence: CASNQPQVFSNQPQHF. As DNA, the CDR3 is TGTGCCAGCAACCAACCACAGGTTTTTAGCAATCAGCCCCAGCATTTT.

The V gene is TRBV3-1, the J gene TRBJ2-3, with a possible D match to TRBD1 (5 bases). V lost 1 base, J lost 2 bases, and 10 bases lay in between. The CDR3 contains 15 residues. CDR1 and CDR2 from the germline V gene are LGHDT and YNNKEL (reference sequence). In DNA form, the CDR3 reads TGTGCCAGCAGCCAAGTAGGGGCGGTCACAGATACGCAGTATTTT. Translating it yields CASSQVGAVTDTQYF.